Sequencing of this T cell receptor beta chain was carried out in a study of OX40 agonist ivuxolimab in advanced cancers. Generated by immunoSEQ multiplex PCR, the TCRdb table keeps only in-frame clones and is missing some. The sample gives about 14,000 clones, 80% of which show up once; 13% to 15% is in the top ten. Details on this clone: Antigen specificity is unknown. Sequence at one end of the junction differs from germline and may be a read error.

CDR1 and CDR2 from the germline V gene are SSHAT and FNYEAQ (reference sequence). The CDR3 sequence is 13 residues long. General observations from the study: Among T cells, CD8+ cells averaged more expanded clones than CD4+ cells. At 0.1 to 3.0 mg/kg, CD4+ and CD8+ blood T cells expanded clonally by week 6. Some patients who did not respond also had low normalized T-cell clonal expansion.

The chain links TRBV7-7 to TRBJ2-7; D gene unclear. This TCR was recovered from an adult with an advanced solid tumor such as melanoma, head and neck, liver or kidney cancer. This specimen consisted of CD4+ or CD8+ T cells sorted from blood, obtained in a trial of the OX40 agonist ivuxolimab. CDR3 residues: CASSFRQSHEQYF. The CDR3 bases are TGTGCTAGCAGCTTCCGACAATCGCACGAGCAGTACTTC.